Following are 20 T cell receptor beta chains from one sample sequenced in a study of blood T cell repertoires in COVID-19. The table came from immunoSEQ multiplex PCR; TCRdb's copy has only in-frame clones and leaves some out. The sample includes about 210,000 clones, roughly 78% of them seen just once. Material: peripheral blood. The receptors stem from a woman in her thirties or forties with acute or convalescent COVID-19.

The rearrangement links TRBV11-2 to TRBJ1-2; no firm D call. The V gene's germline CDR1 is SGHAT and CDR2 FQNNGV. Trimming shortened V by 1 base and J by 2 bases, and 11 bases separated the two germline ends. This CDR3 spans 15 amino acids. CDR3 region: CASSLVVRQNYGYTF. The DNA for the CDR3 is TGTGCCAGCAGCTTAGTGGTGCGTCAAAACTATGGCTACACCTTC.

The chain couples TRBV2 to TRBJ2-3; TRBD2 aligns across 7 bases. The CDR3 totals 14 residues. Losses at the gene ends were 11 bases for V and 0 bases for J; bases not matched to a gene: 8. Per germline, CDR1 SNHLY and CDR2 FYNNEI. The CDR3 region is CAGGESGSTDTQYF. The CDR3 bases are TGTGCCGGGGGGGAAAGCGGTAGCACAGATACGCAGTATTTT.

The gene calls are TRBV5-4 and TRBJ2-5, with D hard to call. The CDR3 covers 14 residues. Germline lookup yields CDR1 SGHNT and CDR2 YYREEE (reference sequence). V gave up 0 bases and J gave up 1 base, with 7 bases separating them. This chain's CDR3 is CASSLVIGQETQYF. Here the CDR3 DNA reads TGTGCCAGCAGCTTGGTGATCGGCCAAGAGACCCAGTACTTC.

J is TRBJ2-3 and V is TRBV6-2 or TRBV6-3; TRBD2 is a possible D gene (5 bases). CDR3 length: 14 amino acids. Germline lookup yields CDR1 MNHEY and CDR2 SVGEGT. V lost 5 bases, J lost 4 bases, and 13 bases lay in between. The CDR3 protein is CASSLLRAADTQYF. CDR3 nucleotide sequence: TGTGCCAGCAGTCTTTTGCGGGCGGCAGATACGCAGTATTTT.

This chain links TRBV24-1 with TRBJ2-5; maybe TRBD1 (7 bases). The germline V gene encodes CDR1 KGHDR and CDR2 SFDVKD. The CDR3 contains 15 residues. V was shortened by 7 bases and J by 5 bases, with 19 bases between the two germline ends. In DNA form, the CDR3 reads TGTGCCACCAGCCGCGGGGACAGAGCGATGGAGACCCAGTACTTC. It codes for CATSRGDRAMETQYF.

This chain links TRBV20-1 with TRBJ1-2; TRBD1 agrees at 8 bases. This CDR3 contains 11 residues. CDR1 and CDR2 (germline): DFQATT, SNEGSKA (reference sequence). With V trimmed by 5 bases and J by 8 bases, 4 bases remained unmatched. CDR3: CSARQGHGYTF. CDR3 sequence (DNA): TGCAGTGCTCGACAGGGGCACGGCTACACCTTC.

The J gene is TRBJ2-3, the V gene TRBV7-2, with TRBD2 matching over 12 bases. Germline lookup yields CDR1 SGHTA and CDR2 FQGNSA. Trimming removed 5 bases from V and 0 bases from J; junction bases left unmatched: 6. The CDR3 is 17 amino acids. CDR3 amino acids: CASSPGTSGFSTDTQYF. CDR3 nucleotide sequence: TGTGCCAGCAGCCCCGGGACTAGCGGGTTTAGCACAGATACGCAGTATTTT.

The chain has TRBV5-4 and TRBJ2-5; D unclear. Germline V gene data show CDR1 as SGHNT and CDR2 as YYREEE (reference sequence). V was pared by 0 bases and J by 5 bases, with 8 bases between. This CDR3 comprises 13 residues. The chain's CDR3 is CASSLAALETQYF. The CDR3 DNA follows: TGTGCCAGCAGCTTGGCAGCGCTGGAGACCCAGTACTTC.

This clone was seen once. This sequence joins TRBV11-2 and TRBJ1-2; no reliable D call. V was trimmed by 1 base and J by 2 bases, leaving 5 bases between them. The CDR3 is 13 amino acids. Per the germline V gene, CDR1 is SGHAT and CDR2 is FQNNGV. CDR3 coding DNA: TGTGCCAGCAGCTTAGGAGGGAACTATGGCTACACCTTC. Translated, it gives CASSLGGNYGYTF.

The rearrangement links TRBV3-1 (or the pseudogene TRBV3-2) to TRBJ1-1, with a weak D call TRBD1 (5 bases). Trimming pared 4 bases from V and 3 bases from J, leaving 12 bases between. There are 14 residues in the CDR3. Germline V lookup: CDR1 LGHDT, CDR2 YNNKEL (reference sequence). CDR3 amino acids: CASSRAGGDTEAFF. The CDR3 DNA is TGTGCCAGCAGCCGCGCCGGGGGGGACACTGAAGCTTTCTTT.

This clone was seen once. The chain couples TRBV6-2 or TRBV6-3 to TRBJ1-5; 7 bases map to TRBD1. The CDR3 spans 14 residues. Germline V lookup: CDR1 MNHEY, CDR2 SVGEGT. Trimming took 6 bases from V and 4 from J; bases not matched to a gene: 6. The DNA for the CDR3 is TGTGCCAGCAGCCCGACAGGGCTGAATCAGCCCCAGCATTTT. Translated: CASSPTGLNQPQHF.

The genes are TRBV9 and TRBJ1-5, with 7 positions matching TRBD1. The CDR3 has 15 residues. V shed 0 bases and J 0 bases; nucleotides not matched to a gene: 0. CDR1 is SGDLS and CDR2 is YYNGEE in the germline V gene. This CDR3 reads CASSVGDSSNQPQHF. DNA of the CDR3: TGTGCCAGCAGCGTAGGGGACAGTAGCAATCAGCCCCAGCATTTT.

V and J are TRBV5-1 and TRBJ2-3; D is possibly TRBD2 (5 bases). Germline assignment: CDR1 SGHRS and CDR2 YFSETQ. V lost 0 bases and J lost 2, with 10 bases in between. This CDR3 spans 15 amino acids. CDR3 in amino acids: CASSLGRGNTDTQYF. In DNA form, the CDR3 reads TGCGCCAGCAGCTTGGGCCGGGGAAACACAGATACGCAGTATTTT.

V gene TRBV6-5 combines with J gene TRBJ2-5, with a tentative D call TRBD1 (7 bases). CDR1 and CDR2 from the germline V gene are MNHEY and SVGAGI. The CDR3 sequence is 15 residues long. V lost 2 bases and J lost 1, with 11 bases in between. This chain's CDR3 is CASSYPGDSQETQYF. The CDR3 DNA sequence: TGTGCCAGCAGTTACCCGGGGGACAGCCAAGAGACCCAGTACTTC.

The chain recombines TRBV7-2 with TRBJ1-1; D remains ambiguous. There are 17 residues in the CDR3. Germline CDR1 and CDR2: SGHTA and FQGNSA. Deletions cut 5 bases from V and 0 bases from J, with 19 bases between. The CDR3, as DNA: TGTGCCAGCAGCCTTAGGTGGACCACGGGGATGAACACTGAAGCTTTCTTT. Protein: CASSLRWTTGMNTEAFF. The complete variable domain, with remaining parts taken from reference TRBV7-2 and TRBJ1-1, reads GAGVSQSPSNKVTEKGKDVELRCDPISGHTALYWYRQSLGQGLEFLIYFQGNSAPDKSGLPSDRFSAERTGGSVSTLTIQRTQQEDSAVYLCASSLRWTTGMNTEAFFGQGTRLTVV.

The V and J genes are TRBV15 and TRBJ2-3, with D maybe TRBD2 (5 bases). Germline CDR1 LNHNV, CDR2 YYDKDF (reference sequence). V was cut by 0 bases and J by 4 bases, with 14 bases left in between. The CDR3 totals 16 residues. The CDR3 here is CATSRDVPSSADTQYF. The CDR3 coding sequence is TGTGCCACCAGCAGAGATGTGCCTAGCAGCGCAGATACGCAGTATTTT.

The chain carries TRBV5-4 and TRBJ2-5; 7 bases align to TRBD1. J lost 9 bases, V lost 4 bases, and 12 bases had no gene match. This CDR3 has 14 amino acids. Germline V gene data show CDR1 as SGHNT and CDR2 as YYREEE (reference sequence). The CDR3 bases are TGTGCCAGCAGCACAAAACAGGGGTTCGCGGCCCAGTACTTC. Translation: CASSTKQGFAAQYF.

The V and J genes are TRBV4-2 and TRBJ2-5, with 10 bases lining up with TRBD2. The germline V gene encodes CDR1 LGHNA and CDR2 YNFKEQ. Germline trimming cut 4 bases from V and 4 bases from J; bases unmatched to any gene: 12. The CDR3 covers 17 residues. CDR3: CASSRQTTSGSGETQYF. CDR3 bases: TGTGCCAGCAGCCGTCAAACGACTAGCGGGTCGGGAGAGACCCAGTACTTC.

The CDR3 DNA reads TGTGCCAGCAGCGTAGGGACAGGGGCGTTCGGTCAGCCCCAGCATTTT. Translating gives CASSVGTGAFGQPQHF. V gene TRBV9 combines with J gene TRBJ1-5; the match to TRBD1 covers 9 bases. Looked up from germline, CDR1 is SGDLS and CDR2 is YYNGEE. J was trimmed by 6 bases and V by 0 bases; bases with no gene match: 7. CDR3 length equals 16 residues. The whole variable domain, remainder taken from reference TRBV9 and TRBJ1-5, is DSGVTQTPKHLITATGQRVTLRCSPRSGDLSVYWYQQSLDQGLQFLIQYYNGEERAKGNILERFSAQQFPDLHSELNLSSLELGDSALYFCASSVGTGAFGQPQHFGDGTRLSIL.

This chain uses TRBV10-3 with TRBJ1-5; possibly TRBD1 for D (5 bases). This CDR3 spans 15 amino acids. CDR1 is ENHRY, CDR2 SYGVKD, per germline. The ends were cut back, 3 bases at V and 7 bases at J, with 16 bases in the middle. The CDR3 DNA sequence: TGTGCCATCAGTGAATTGGGGGGTAGCAGACAGCCCCAGCATTTT. It yields the protein CAISELGGSRQPQHF.